Listed below are T cell receptor beta chains from one sample, sequenced in a study of cytomegalovirus exposure and HLA in healthy donors. Clones were sequenced by immunoSEQ multiplex PCR, and TCRdb holds only the in-frame ones, with some missing. The sample has fewer than 85,000 clones, 80% to 90% seen once. The material sequenced was PBMCs. These receptors were obtained from a woman aged 18-29 years in good health and CMV-seropositive. CDR3s leave out the opening cysteine and the closing phenylalanine or tryptophan. D genes are given only for firm matches.

V gene	D gene	CDR3 protein
TRBV10-3	-	AISGATSYEQY
TRBV7-6	-	ASSLWSGKDTEAF
TRBV5-1	-	ASSLGQGRSYEQY
TRBV11-2	-	ASSPQGGADTQY
TRBV20-1	-	SARRETQY
TRBV4-3	TRBD2	ASSQALAGSGGWF
TRBV27	-	ASRSRGGKGAGELF
TRBV4-1	-	ASSQDTVPSLSNQPQH
TRBV2	-	AGNPAAGRGTEAF
TRBV5-4	-	ASSRGGRAVDYEQY
TRBV19	-	ASSIAAGGDYGYT
TRBV15	TRBD1	ATSSWDRGAYGYT
TRBV29-1	-	SVEGREGQPQH
TRBV2	-	ASSESRQANQPQH
TRBV10-3	-	AILVQGSQGNYGYT
TRBV28	TRBD1	ASSPPDPGQGRGYT
TRBV27	-	ASLKGDSYNEQF
TRBV29-1	-	SVWALSYNEQF
TRBV5-1	-	ASSLADMTDTQY
TRBV5-4	-	ASSLGQNSYNEQF
TRBV19	-	ASSIVGGAGTGELF
TRBV5-4	-	ASSFPGDRRREQF
TRBV7-6	-	ASSKETGIPSTGELF
TRBV6-6	-	ASSLSLNSNQPQH
TRBV18	-	ASSPEGDQPQH
TRBV4-2	TRBD2	ASSSSGGGGGDQETQY
TRBV30	-	ACLTVSSTDTQY
TRBV30	TRBD2	AWLAGAGNTGELF
TRBV7-8	TRBD2	ASSLAPSGRTNEETQY
TRBV25-1	TRBD2	ASSDVALRGYPSGELF
TRBV10-3	TRBD2	AISESGLAGGSVQF
TRBV7-9	-	ASSLGFLGEGYEQY